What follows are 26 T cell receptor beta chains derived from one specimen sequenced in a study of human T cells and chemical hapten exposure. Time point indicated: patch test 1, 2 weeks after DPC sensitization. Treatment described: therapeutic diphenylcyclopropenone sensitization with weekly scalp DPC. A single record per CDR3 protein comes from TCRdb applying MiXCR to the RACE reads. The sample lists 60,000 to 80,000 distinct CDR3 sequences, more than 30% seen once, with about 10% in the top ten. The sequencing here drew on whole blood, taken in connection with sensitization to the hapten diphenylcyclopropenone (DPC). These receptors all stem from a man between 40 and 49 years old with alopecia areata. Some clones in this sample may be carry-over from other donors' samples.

The CDR3 coding sequence is TGTGCCACCAGCAGAGCCCTAGCGGGGAGCACAGATACGCAGTATTTT. Protein product: CATSRALAGSTDTQYF. The gene calls are TRBV15 and TRBJ2-3; 9 nucleotides align to TRBD2. V dropped 1 base and J dropped 0; count of bases not matched to a gene: 2. CDR1 and CDR2 from the germline V gene are LNHNV and YYDKDF (reference sequence). The CDR3 is made up of 16 amino acids.

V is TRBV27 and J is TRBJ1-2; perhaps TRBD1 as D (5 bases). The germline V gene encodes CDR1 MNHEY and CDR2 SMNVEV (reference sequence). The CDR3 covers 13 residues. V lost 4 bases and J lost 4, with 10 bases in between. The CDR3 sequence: CASSWTPSYGYTF. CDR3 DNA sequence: TGTGCCAGCAGTTGGACACCATCCTATGGCTACACCTTC.

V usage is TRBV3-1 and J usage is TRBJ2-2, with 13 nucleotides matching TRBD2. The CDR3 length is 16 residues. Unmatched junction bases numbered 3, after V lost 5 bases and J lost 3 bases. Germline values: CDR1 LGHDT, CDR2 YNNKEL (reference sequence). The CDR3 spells CASSWTSGSHTGELFF. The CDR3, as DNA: TGTGCCAGCAGCTGGACTAGCGGGAGTCACACCGGGGAGCTGTTTTTT.

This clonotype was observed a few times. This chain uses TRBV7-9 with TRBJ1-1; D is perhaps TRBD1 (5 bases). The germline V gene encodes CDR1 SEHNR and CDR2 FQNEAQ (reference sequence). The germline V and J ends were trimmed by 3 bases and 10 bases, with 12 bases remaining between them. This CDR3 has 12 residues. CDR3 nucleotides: TGTGCCAGCAGCTTCGGGGGTCTGATAGCTTTCTTT. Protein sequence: CASSFGGLIAFF.

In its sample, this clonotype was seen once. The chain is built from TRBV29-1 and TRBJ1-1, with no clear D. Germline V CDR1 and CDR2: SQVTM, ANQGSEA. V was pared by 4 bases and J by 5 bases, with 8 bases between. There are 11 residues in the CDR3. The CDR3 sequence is CSVGLSTEAFF. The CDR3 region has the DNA TGCAGCGTTGGTTTGAGTACTGAAGCTTTCTTT.

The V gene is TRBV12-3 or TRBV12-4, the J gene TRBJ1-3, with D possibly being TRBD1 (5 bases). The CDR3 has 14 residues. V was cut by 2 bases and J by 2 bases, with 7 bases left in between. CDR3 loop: CASSLSGPGNTIYF. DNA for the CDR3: TGTGCCAGCAGTTTATCGGGGCCTGGAAACACCATATATTTT.

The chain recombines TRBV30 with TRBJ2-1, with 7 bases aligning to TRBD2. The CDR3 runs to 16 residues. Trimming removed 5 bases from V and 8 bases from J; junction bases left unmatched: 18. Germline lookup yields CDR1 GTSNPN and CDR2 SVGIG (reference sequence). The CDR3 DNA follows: TGTGCCTGGCGGCCCTTTTCGAGGCGGGAGATCGATGAGCAGTTCTTC. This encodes CAWRPFSRREIDEQFF.

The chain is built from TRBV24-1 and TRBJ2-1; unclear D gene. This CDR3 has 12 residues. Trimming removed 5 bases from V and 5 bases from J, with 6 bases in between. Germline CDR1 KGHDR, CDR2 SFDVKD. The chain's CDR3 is CATSGVDNEQFF. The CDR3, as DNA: TGTGCCACCAGTGGGGTCGACAATGAGCAGTTCTTC.

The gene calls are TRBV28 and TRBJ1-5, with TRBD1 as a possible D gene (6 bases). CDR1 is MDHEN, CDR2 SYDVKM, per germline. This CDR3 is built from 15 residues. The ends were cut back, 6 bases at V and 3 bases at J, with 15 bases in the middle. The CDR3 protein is CASSPEDSLNQPQHF. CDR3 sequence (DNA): TGTGCCAGCAGCCCCGAGGACAGCCTCAATCAGCCCCAGCATTTT.

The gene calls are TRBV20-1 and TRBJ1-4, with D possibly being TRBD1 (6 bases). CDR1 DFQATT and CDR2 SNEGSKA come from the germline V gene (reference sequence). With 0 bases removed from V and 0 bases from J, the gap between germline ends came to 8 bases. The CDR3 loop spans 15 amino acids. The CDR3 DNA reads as TGCAGTGCTAGAGAGGGACAATCAACTAATGAAAAACTGTTTTTT. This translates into CSAREGQSTNEKLFF.

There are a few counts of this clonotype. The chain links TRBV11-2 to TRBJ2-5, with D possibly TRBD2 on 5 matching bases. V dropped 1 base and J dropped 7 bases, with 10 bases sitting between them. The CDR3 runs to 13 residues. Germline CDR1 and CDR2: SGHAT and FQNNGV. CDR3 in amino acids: CASSLVRDRTQYF. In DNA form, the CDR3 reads TGTGCCAGCAGCTTAGTTCGGGATCGGACCCAGTACTTC.

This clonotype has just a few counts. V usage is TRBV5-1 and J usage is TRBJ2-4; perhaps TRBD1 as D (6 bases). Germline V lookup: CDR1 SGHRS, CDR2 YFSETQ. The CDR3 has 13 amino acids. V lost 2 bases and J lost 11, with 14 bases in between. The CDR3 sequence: CASSFRDKELQYF. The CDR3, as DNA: TGCGCCAGCAGCTTCCGGGACAAAGAACTTCAGTACTTC.

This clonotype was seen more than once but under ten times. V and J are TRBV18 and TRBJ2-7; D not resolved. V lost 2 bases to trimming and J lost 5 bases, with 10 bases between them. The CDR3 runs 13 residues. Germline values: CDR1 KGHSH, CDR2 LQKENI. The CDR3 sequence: CASSPGEGNEQYF. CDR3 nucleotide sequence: TGTGCCAGCTCACCAGGGGAAGGGAACGAGCAGTACTTC.

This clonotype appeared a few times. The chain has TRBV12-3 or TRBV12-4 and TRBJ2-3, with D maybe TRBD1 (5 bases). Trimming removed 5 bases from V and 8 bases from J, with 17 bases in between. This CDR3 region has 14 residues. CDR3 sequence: CASSLLVGRGTQYF. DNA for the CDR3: TGTGCCAGCAGTCTCCTGGTAGGAAGGGGTACGCAGTATTTT.

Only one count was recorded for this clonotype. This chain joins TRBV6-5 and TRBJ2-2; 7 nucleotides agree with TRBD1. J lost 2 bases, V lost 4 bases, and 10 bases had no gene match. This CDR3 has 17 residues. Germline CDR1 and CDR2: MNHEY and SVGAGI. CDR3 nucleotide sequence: TGTGCCAGCAGTTCCTCGACAGGGTCTCTTAACACCGGGGAGCTGTTTTTT. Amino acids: CASSSSTGSLNTGELFF.

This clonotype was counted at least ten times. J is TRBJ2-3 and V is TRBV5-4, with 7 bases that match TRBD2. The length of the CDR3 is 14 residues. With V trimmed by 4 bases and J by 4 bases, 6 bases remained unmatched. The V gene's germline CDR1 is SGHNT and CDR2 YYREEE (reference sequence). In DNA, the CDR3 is TGTGCCAGCAGCCCGGACGGACTAGCAGATACGCAGTATTTT. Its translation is CASSPDGLADTQYF.

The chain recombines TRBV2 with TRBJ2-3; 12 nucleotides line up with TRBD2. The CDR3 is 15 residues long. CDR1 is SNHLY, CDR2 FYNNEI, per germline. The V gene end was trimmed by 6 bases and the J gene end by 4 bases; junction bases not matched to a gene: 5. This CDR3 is CASSRLAGAPDTQYF. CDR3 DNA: TGTGCCAGCAGCAGACTAGCGGGAGCACCAGATACGCAGTATTTT.

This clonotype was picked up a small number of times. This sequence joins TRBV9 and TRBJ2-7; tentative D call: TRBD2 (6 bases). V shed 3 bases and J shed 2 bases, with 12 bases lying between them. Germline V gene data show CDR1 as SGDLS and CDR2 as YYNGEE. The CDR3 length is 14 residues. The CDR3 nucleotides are TGTGCCAGCAGCGAAGGAGGGAACCCCTACGAGCAGTACTTC. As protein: CASSEGGNPYEQYF.

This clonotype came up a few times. CDR3 loop: CASRFSPGAGEQYF. CDR3 DNA: TGTGCCAGCAGATTTAGTCCGGGCGCGGGCGAGCAGTACTTC. The V and J genes are TRBV6-1 and TRBJ2-7, with a possible D match to TRBD2 (5 bases). CDR3 length: 14 residues. V lost 6 bases, J lost 6 bases, and 18 bases lay in between. The germline V gene encodes CDR1 MNHNS and CDR2 SASEGT.

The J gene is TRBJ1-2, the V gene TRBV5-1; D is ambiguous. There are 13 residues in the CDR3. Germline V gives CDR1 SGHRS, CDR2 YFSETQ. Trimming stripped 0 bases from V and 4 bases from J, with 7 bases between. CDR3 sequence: CASSLASVYGYTF. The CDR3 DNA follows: TGCGCCAGCAGCTTGGCTTCCGTCTATGGCTACACCTTC.

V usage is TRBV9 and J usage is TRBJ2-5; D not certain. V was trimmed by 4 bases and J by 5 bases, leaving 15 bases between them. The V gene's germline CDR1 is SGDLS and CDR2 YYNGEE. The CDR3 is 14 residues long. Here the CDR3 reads CASSLGPLGETQYF. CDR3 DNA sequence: TGTGCCAGCAGCCTGGGCCCCCTGGGGGAGACCCAGTACTTC.

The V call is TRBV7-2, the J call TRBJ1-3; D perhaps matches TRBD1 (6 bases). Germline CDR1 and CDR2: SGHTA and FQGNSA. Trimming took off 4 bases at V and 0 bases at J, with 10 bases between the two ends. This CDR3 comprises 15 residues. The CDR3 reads CASSSRTASGNTIYF. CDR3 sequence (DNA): TGTGCCAGCAGCTCGAGGACAGCCTCTGGAAACACCATATATTTT. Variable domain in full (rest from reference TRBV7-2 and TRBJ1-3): GAGVSQSPSNKVTEKGKDVELRCDPISGHTALYWYRQSLGQGLEFLIYFQGNSAPDKSGLPSDRFSAERTGGSVSTLTIQRTQQEDSAVYLCASSSRTASGNTIYFGEGSWLTVV.

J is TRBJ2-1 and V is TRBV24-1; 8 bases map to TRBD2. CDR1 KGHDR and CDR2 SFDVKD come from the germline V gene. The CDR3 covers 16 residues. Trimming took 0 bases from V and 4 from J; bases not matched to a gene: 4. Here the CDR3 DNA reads TGTGCCACCAGTGATTTGGGGGCTAGCGGGTACAATGAGCAGTTCTTC. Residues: CATSDLGASGYNEQFF.

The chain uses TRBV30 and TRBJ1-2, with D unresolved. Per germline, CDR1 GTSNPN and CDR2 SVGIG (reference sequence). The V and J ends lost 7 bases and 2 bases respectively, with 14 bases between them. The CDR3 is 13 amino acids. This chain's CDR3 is CASLPGRNYGYTF. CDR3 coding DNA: TGTGCCTCCCTCCCCGGCAGGAACTATGGCTACACCTTC. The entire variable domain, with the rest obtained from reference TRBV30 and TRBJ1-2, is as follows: SQTIHQWPATLVQPVGSPLSLECTVEGTSNPNLYWYRQAAGRGLQLLFYSVGIGQISSEVPQNLSASRPQDRQFILSSKKLLLSDSGFYLCASLPGRNYGYTFGSGTRLTVV.

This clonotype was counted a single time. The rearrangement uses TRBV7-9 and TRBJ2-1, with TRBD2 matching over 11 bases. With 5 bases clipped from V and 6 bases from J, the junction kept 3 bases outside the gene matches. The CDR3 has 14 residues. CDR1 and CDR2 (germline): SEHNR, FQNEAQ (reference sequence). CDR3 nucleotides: TGTGCCAGCAGCGGGACTAGCGGAACCAATGAGCAGTTCTTC. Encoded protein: CASSGTSGTNEQFF.

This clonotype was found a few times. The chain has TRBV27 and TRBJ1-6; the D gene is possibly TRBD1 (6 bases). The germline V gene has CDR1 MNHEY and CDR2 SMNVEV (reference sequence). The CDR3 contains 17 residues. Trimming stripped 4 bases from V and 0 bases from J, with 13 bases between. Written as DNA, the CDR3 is TGTGCCAGCAGTTCGACAGGAGCCGGCTCCTATAATTCACCCCTCCACTTT. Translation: CASSSTGAGSYNSPLHF.